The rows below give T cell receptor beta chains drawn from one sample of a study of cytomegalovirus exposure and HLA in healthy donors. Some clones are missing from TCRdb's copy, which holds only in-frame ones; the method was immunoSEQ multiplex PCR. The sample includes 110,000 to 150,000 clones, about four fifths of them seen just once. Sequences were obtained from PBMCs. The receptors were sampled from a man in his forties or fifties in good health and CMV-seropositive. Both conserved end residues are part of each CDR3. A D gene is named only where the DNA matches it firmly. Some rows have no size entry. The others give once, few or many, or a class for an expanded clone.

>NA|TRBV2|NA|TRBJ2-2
TGTGCCACTACGGGGGAGCTCAGGGCCTCCGTTGCGAACACCGGGGAGCTGTTTTTT
CATTGELRASVANTGELFF
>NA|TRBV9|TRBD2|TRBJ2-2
TGTGCCAGCAGCGACCGACTAGCTCGGGGGAACACCGGGGAGCTGTTTTTT
CASSDRLARGNTGELFF
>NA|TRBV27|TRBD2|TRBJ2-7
TGTGCCAGCAGTCATGAAGGGACTAGCGGGATTTACGAGCAGTACTTC
CASSHEGTSGIYEQYF
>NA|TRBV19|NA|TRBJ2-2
TGTGCCAGTAGTATTTGGGGGCGGACCGGGGAGCTGTTTTTT
CASSIWGRTGELFF
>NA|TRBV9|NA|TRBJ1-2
TGTGCCAGCAGCGATGGACAGCCTGAGGGCTACACCTTC
CASSDGQPEGYTF
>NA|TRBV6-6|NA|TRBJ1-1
TGTGCCAGCAGTTTCCCCGGGGGGGCCTGGGGAGCTTTCTTT
CASSFPGGAWGAFF
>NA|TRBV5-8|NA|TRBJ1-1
TGTGCCAGCAGCTTTATAGGGGTGGGATTCGAAGCTTTCTTT
CASSFIGVGFEAFF
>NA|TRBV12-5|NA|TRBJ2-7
TGTGCTAGTGGTTTTCTACAGGCGTCCGCCTACGAGCAGTACTTC
CASGFLQASAYEQYF
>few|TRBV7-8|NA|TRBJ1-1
TGTGCCAGCAGCTTAGTCCTAGGGGACACTGAAGCTTTCTTT
CASSLVLGDTEAFF
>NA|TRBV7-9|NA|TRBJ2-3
TGTGCCAGCAGCCACCGACTTACTAGCACAGATACGCAGTATTTT
CASSHRLTSTDTQYF
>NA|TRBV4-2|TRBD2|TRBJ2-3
TGTGCCAGCAGCCAAGCCTCCTGGCCGGGACTAGCGGGCCCAACCCGTACGCAGTATTTT
CASSQASWPGLAGPTRTQYF
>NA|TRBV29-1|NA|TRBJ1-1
TGCAGCGTTACCCAGGGCCCAACTGAAGCTTTCTTT
CSVTQGPTEAFF
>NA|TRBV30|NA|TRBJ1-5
TGTGCCTGGAGGCCGGGAAGTTTCTCGACTCAGCCCCAGCATTTT
CAWRPGSFSTQPQHF
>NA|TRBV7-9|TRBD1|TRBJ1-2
TGTGCCAGCAGCTTGGGGGACAGTGACTATGGCTACACCTTC
CASSLGDSDYGYTF
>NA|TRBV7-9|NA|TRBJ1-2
TGTTCCAGCGGGAGGGATTCTAACTATGGCTACACCTTC
CSSGRDSNYGYTF
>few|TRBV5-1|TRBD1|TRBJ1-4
TGCGCCAGCAGCTTGGGGACAGGGGGCGGTGAAAAACTGTTTTTT
CASSLGTGGGEKLFF
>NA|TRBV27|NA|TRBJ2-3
TGTGCCAGCAGTTTAATGGGGGCGGCTACGCAGTATTTT
CASSLMGAATQYF
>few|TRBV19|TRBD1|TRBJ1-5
TGTGCCAGTAGGCCGGGACAGGGGGCAGCTCAGCCCCAGCATTTT
CASRPGQGAAQPQHF
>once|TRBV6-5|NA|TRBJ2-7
TGTGCCAGCAGTTACTCGAAGTCCCGCGCCAAGCAGTACTTC
CASSYSKSRAKQYF
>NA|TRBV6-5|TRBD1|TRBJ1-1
TGTGCCAACAGCCCACAGGGGACGTTTGCCACTGAAGCTTTCTTT
CANSPQGTFATEAFF
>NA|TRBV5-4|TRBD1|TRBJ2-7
TGTGCCAGCAGCTTGGGGGGGACAGTCTACGAGCAGTACTTC
CASSLGGTVYEQYF
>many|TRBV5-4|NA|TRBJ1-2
TGTGCCAGCAGCGGTCCGGGACAACCGGATTACTATGGCTACACCTTC
CASSGPGQPDYYGYTF
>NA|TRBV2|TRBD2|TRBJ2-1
TGTGCCAGCAGTGTAGCGGGGGGTAGCTCCTACAATGAGCAGTTCTTC
CASSVAGGSSYNEQFF
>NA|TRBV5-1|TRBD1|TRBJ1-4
TGCGCCAGCAGCATCAGGACAGGGGCAACTAATGAAAAACTGTTTTTT
CASSIRTGATNEKLFF